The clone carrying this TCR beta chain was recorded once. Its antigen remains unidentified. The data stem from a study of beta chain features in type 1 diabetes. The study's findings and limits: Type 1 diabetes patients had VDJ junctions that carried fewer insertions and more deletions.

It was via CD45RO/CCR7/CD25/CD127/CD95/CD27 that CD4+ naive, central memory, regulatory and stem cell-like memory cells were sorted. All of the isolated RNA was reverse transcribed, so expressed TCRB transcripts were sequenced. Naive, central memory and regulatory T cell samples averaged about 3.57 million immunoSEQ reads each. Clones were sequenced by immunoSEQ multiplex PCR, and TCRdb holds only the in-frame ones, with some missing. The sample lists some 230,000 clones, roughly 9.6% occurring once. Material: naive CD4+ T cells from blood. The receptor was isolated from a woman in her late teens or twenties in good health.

The CDR3 protein is CASSARRGGQPQHF. DNA of the CDR3: TGTGCCAGCAGTGCTCGGAGGGGGGGTCAGCCCCAGCATTTT. V and J are TRBV2 and TRBJ1-5, with a possible D match to TRBD1 (6 bases). Trimming left V 4 bases short and J 6 bases short, with 13 bases between. Per the germline V gene, CDR1 is SNHLY and CDR2 is FYNNEI. The length of the CDR3 is 14 residues.